This is a list of T cell receptor beta chains from one sample in a study of somatic mutations in cytotoxic T cells in rheumatoid arthritis. Clones were sequenced by immunoSEQ multiplex PCR, and TCRdb holds only the in-frame ones, with some missing. The sample consists of 13,000 or so clones, over 80% of them appearing once. Sample: CD8+ T cells sorted from blood. The receptor source for this set is an older woman in good health. Each CDR3 is given with its conserved first and last residue. Each record gives: CDR3 DNA, CDR3 protein, J gene, clone size, V gene, D gene. D genes are given only for firm matches. Only part of the rows carry a size: once, few, many, or a class if the clone is expanded.

CDR3nt: TGTGCCAGCAGTGACAGGGGCGCGTTCAACACTGAAGCTTTCTTT
CDR3aa: CASSDRGAFNTEAFF
j_gene: TRBJ1-1
abundance: once
v_gene: TRBV6-1
d_gene: NA

CDR3nt: TGCACCAGCAGCCAGGACTACAGGGGTTACAGGGCGTGGTGCTCTGGGGCCAACGTCCTGACTTTC
CDR3aa: CTSSQDYRGYRAWCSGANVLTF
j_gene: TRBJ2-6
abundance: NA
v_gene: TRBV1
d_gene: NA

CDR3nt: TGTGCCAGCAGAATTACGCAGGGGTGGTATGGCTACACCTTC
CDR3aa: CASRITQGWYGYTF
j_gene: TRBJ1-2
abundance: few
v_gene: TRBV28
d_gene: NA

CDR3nt: TGTGCCAGCCTCTCCGACAGGGTAGTAGCTTTCTTT
CDR3aa: CASLSDRVVAFF
j_gene: TRBJ1-1
abundance: NA
v_gene: TRBV2
d_gene: TRBD1

CDR3nt: TGTGCCAGCTCCTCGGGGGACCCGGGGTACAATGAGCAGTTCTTC
CDR3aa: CASSSGDPGYNEQFF
j_gene: TRBJ2-1
abundance: NA
v_gene: TRBV27
d_gene: NA

CDR3nt: TGTGCCAGTAATCAGGACAGGGCCGGCTACACCTTC
CDR3aa: CASNQDRAGYTF
j_gene: TRBJ1-2
abundance: NA
v_gene: TRBV19
d_gene: TRBD1

CDR3nt: TGTGCCAGCAGTTCAAAGGTGATCGGACAGGGGAGTAATGAGCAGTTCTTC
CDR3aa: CASSSKVIGQGSNEQFF
j_gene: TRBJ2-1
abundance: NA
v_gene: TRBV27
d_gene: TRBD1

CDR3nt: TGTGCCAGCAGTTTATCACTAGCGGGGATAGCCGGGGAGCTGTTTTTT
CDR3aa: CASSLSLAGIAGELFF
j_gene: TRBJ2-2
abundance: NA
v_gene: TRBV27
d_gene: TRBD2

CDR3nt: TGTGCCAGCTCACCGCGGACAGCGAACACTGAAGCTTTCTTT
CDR3aa: CASSPRTANTEAFF
j_gene: TRBJ1-1
abundance: once
v_gene: TRBV18
d_gene: NA

CDR3nt: TGTGCCAGCAGCCTAGGACTTTCCTCCTACGAGCAGTACTTC
CDR3aa: CASSLGLSSYEQYF
j_gene: TRBJ2-7
abundance: large
v_gene: TRBV7-2
d_gene: NA

CDR3nt: TGTGCCATCGGGACTAGCGCCTACAATGAGCAGTTCTTC
CDR3aa: CAIGTSAYNEQFF
j_gene: TRBJ2-1
abundance: NA
v_gene: TRBV25-1
d_gene: TRBD2

CDR3nt: TGTGCCAGCAGCTTGGCCAACAATGAGCAGTTCTTC
CDR3aa: CASSLANNEQFF
j_gene: TRBJ2-1
abundance: NA
v_gene: TRBV5-4
d_gene: NA

CDR3nt: TGTGCCAGCAGCTCCCCAGCCAGGGACTGGAAGACCCAGTACTTC
CDR3aa: CASSSPARDWKTQYF
j_gene: TRBJ2-5
abundance: NA
v_gene: TRBV6-5
d_gene: NA

CDR3nt: TGTGCCAGCGCCGGGGGGCCTCAAGAGACCCAGTACTTC
CDR3aa: CASAGGPQETQYF
j_gene: TRBJ2-5
abundance: NA
v_gene: TRBV11-2
d_gene: NA

CDR3nt: TGTGCCATCAGACCAGACAGGGCTAGCACAGATACGCAGTATTTT
CDR3aa: CAIRPDRASTDTQYF
j_gene: TRBJ2-3
abundance: NA
v_gene: TRBV10-3
d_gene: TRBD1

CDR3nt: TGCGCCAGCGGGACACCTAGCACAGATACGCAGTATTTT
CDR3aa: CASGTPSTDTQYF
j_gene: TRBJ2-3
abundance: NA
v_gene: TRBV5-1
d_gene: NA

CDR3nt: TGTGCCAGCAGCTTTGGGGGGGGCTACGAGCAGTACTTC
CDR3aa: CASSFGGGYEQYF
j_gene: TRBJ2-7
abundance: NA
v_gene: TRBV7-2
d_gene: TRBD2

CDR3nt: TGTGCCAGCAGTTTGGACAGGACTGAAGCTTTCTTT
CDR3aa: CASSLDRTEAFF
j_gene: TRBJ1-1
abundance: few
v_gene: TRBV28
d_gene: TRBD1

CDR3nt: TGTGCCAGCAGCAATAGGGGTCTAGCGGGGGATGAGACCCAGTACTTC
CDR3aa: CASSNRGLAGDETQYF
j_gene: TRBJ2-5
abundance: NA
v_gene: TRBV7-2
d_gene: TRBD2

CDR3nt: TGTGCCAGCAGCTTTCGGACTAGCGGGGATTTAAGGGAGACCCAGTACTTC
CDR3aa: CASSFRTSGDLRETQYF
j_gene: TRBJ2-5
abundance: once
v_gene: TRBV11-1
d_gene: TRBD2

CDR3nt: TGTGCCAGCAGCTTAGCCCGGCAAGAGACCCAGTACTTC
CDR3aa: CASSLARQETQYF
j_gene: TRBJ2-5
abundance: few
v_gene: TRBV7-9
d_gene: NA

CDR3nt: TGTGCCAGCAGTGTGGGGGACAGGGAGTTATCTGAAGCTTTCTTT
CDR3aa: CASSVGDRELSEAFF
j_gene: TRBJ1-1
abundance: once
v_gene: TRBV2
d_gene: TRBD1

CDR3nt: TGTGCCAGCAGTCGATCTCAAGGCGGCCAAAACATTCAGTACTTC
CDR3aa: CASSRSQGGQNIQYF
j_gene: TRBJ2-4
abundance: NA
v_gene: TRBV2
d_gene: NA

CDR3nt: TGTGCCAGCAGTGACCTCCCGGGGGGCGGCAGTGCCGGCTACACCTTC
CDR3aa: CASSDLPGGGSAGYTF
j_gene: TRBJ1-2
abundance: NA
v_gene: TRBV6-4
d_gene: NA

CDR3nt: TGTGCCAGCAGCCCGGACAAATCTAGCACAGATACGCAGTATTTT
CDR3aa: CASSPDKSSTDTQYF
j_gene: TRBJ2-3
abundance: NA
v_gene: TRBV7-9
d_gene: NA

CDR3nt: TGTGCCAGCAGCTTAGTGGGGACAGGGGGGACTGAAGCTTTCTTT
CDR3aa: CASSLVGTGGTEAFF
j_gene: TRBJ1-1
abundance: NA
v_gene: TRBV7-9
d_gene: TRBD1

CDR3nt: TGTGCCAGTAGTATTCAGGGGTACTATGGCTACACCTTC
CDR3aa: CASSIQGYYGYTF
j_gene: TRBJ1-2
abundance: NA
v_gene: TRBV19
d_gene: NA

CDR3nt: TGTGCCAGCAGTGAAGCCGGGGTGGCAGATACGCAGTATTTT
CDR3aa: CASSEAGVADTQYF
j_gene: TRBJ2-3
abundance: NA
v_gene: TRBV6-4
d_gene: NA

CDR3nt: TGTGCCAGCAGCTCACCGGGACAGGGGACCCCTGGGGCCAACGTCCTGACTTTC
CDR3aa: CASSSPGQGTPGANVLTF
j_gene: TRBJ2-6
abundance: NA
v_gene: TRBV7-9
d_gene: TRBD1

CDR3nt: TGTGCCAGCAGTGACATTTACACAGATACGCAGTATTTT
CDR3aa: CASSDIYTDTQYF
j_gene: TRBJ2-3
abundance: NA
v_gene: TRBV19
d_gene: NA

CDR3nt: TGTGCCAGCAGCCCTTACCTTGCGGACAGCGTTTTCACAGATACGCAGTATTTT
CDR3aa: CASSPYLADSVFTDTQYF
j_gene: TRBJ2-3
abundance: NA
v_gene: TRBV5-6
d_gene: NA

CDR3nt: TGCGCCAGCAGTGAGTCAGGGGGCAGCAATCAGCCCCAGCATTTT
CDR3aa: CASSESGGSNQPQHF
j_gene: TRBJ1-5
abundance: once
v_gene: TRBV10-2
d_gene: TRBD1

CDR3nt: TGTGCCTGGACCGCGGGTGGGGCCAACGTCCTGACTTTC
CDR3aa: CAWTAGGANVLTF
j_gene: TRBJ2-6
abundance: NA
v_gene: TRBV30
d_gene: NA

CDR3nt: TGTGCCAGCAGCCCGGGGACAGGGAACTATGGCTACACCTTC
CDR3aa: CASSPGTGNYGYTF
j_gene: TRBJ1-2
abundance: NA
v_gene: TRBV14
d_gene: TRBD1

CDR3nt: TGTGCCAGCAGCCAAGATAGGGCCGGGACAGGGGCCTACGAGCAGTACTTC
CDR3aa: CASSQDRAGTGAYEQYF
j_gene: TRBJ2-7
abundance: NA
v_gene: TRBV4-2
d_gene: TRBD1

CDR3nt: TGTGCCAGCAGTTACTCGAGACTAGCGGGGGCTGAGCAGTTCTTC
CDR3aa: CASSYSRLAGAEQFF
j_gene: TRBJ2-1
abundance: NA
v_gene: TRBV6-6
d_gene: TRBD2

CDR3nt: TGTGCCAGCAGACCCGGAGGTCAGCCCCAGCATTTT
CDR3aa: CASRPGGQPQHF
j_gene: TRBJ1-5
abundance: NA
v_gene: TRBV6-1
d_gene: NA

CDR3nt: TGTGCCAGTAGTATCGGCGGGGGGGTCAATGAGCAGTTCTTC
CDR3aa: CASSIGGGVNEQFF
j_gene: TRBJ2-1
abundance: NA
v_gene: TRBV19
d_gene: TRBD2

CDR3nt: TGTGCCAGCAGTTGGGGTAGCGGGGGGGCAGATACGCAGTATTTT
CDR3aa: CASSWGSGGADTQYF
j_gene: TRBJ2-3
abundance: NA
v_gene: TRBV27
d_gene: TRBD2

CDR3nt: TGTGCCAGCAGGGGACCGGGACAGGGGTTTAATCAGCCCCAGCATTTT
CDR3aa: CASRGPGQGFNQPQHF
j_gene: TRBJ1-5
abundance: NA
v_gene: TRBV27
d_gene: TRBD1

CDR3nt: TGCGCCAGCAGCTCGATGACAGGGATGGAAGAGACCCAGTACTTC
CDR3aa: CASSSMTGMEETQYF
j_gene: TRBJ2-5
abundance: medium-sized
v_gene: TRBV10-2
d_gene: TRBD1

CDR3nt: TGTGCCAGCAGCAAAGAATCCCTGACAGGTCGAACTATGAACACTGAAGCTTTCTTT
CDR3aa: CASSKESLTGRTMNTEAFF
j_gene: TRBJ1-1
abundance: NA
v_gene: TRBV21-1
d_gene: NA

CDR3nt: TGTGCCAGCCGTAGGGGGACAGGGGCCGGGGAGCTGTTTTTT
CDR3aa: CASRRGTGAGELFF
j_gene: TRBJ2-2
abundance: once
v_gene: TRBV6-1
d_gene: TRBD1

CDR3nt: TGTGCCAGCAGTGATCTTCTAGCGGGGACCCAAGAGACCCAGTACTTC
CDR3aa: CASSDLLAGTQETQYF
j_gene: TRBJ2-5
abundance: NA
v_gene: TRBV6-1
d_gene: TRBD2

CDR3nt: TGTGCCAGCAGCGTAGGGGGGGACTCAGGTCAGCCCCAGCATTTT
CDR3aa: CASSVGGDSGQPQHF
j_gene: TRBJ1-5
abundance: NA
v_gene: TRBV9
d_gene: NA

CDR3nt: TGTGCCAGCAGCGAGACGGGAGGTCTGCCCTATGGCTACACCTTC
CDR3aa: CASSETGGLPYGYTF
j_gene: TRBJ1-2
abundance: once
v_gene: TRBV13
d_gene: NA

CDR3nt: TGTGCCAGCAGGGGGACTAGTGGCACAGATACGCAGTATTTT
CDR3aa: CASRGTSGTDTQYF
j_gene: TRBJ2-3
abundance: NA
v_gene: TRBV5-4
d_gene: TRBD2

CDR3nt: TGTGCCAGCAGCGTAGGGGGAGCGACTAGCGGGGGGGGTAGCACAGATACGCAGTATTTT
CDR3aa: CASSVGGATSGGGSTDTQYF
j_gene: TRBJ2-3
abundance: NA
v_gene: TRBV9
d_gene: TRBD2

CDR3nt: TGTGCCAGCAGCCTCGGAGGGGGCGTCACAGATACGCAGTATTTT
CDR3aa: CASSLGGGVTDTQYF
j_gene: TRBJ2-3
abundance: once
v_gene: TRBV9
d_gene: NA

CDR3nt: TGTGCCAGCAGCTCCCCGGGGGGGGGCGAAGACAATGAGCAGTTCTTC
CDR3aa: CASSSPGGGEDNEQFF
j_gene: TRBJ2-1
abundance: NA
v_gene: TRBV9
d_gene: TRBD2

CDR3nt: TGTGCCAGCAGCCAAGAGTCCTCCTACAATGAGCAGTTCTTC
CDR3aa: CASSQESSYNEQFF
j_gene: TRBJ2-1
abundance: NA
v_gene: TRBV16
d_gene: NA

CDR3nt: TGTGCCAGCAGCTTAGCCGCTCTGCGGGCAGAAAAACTGTTTTTT
CDR3aa: CASSLAALRAEKLFF
j_gene: TRBJ1-4
abundance: NA
v_gene: TRBV11-2
d_gene: NA

CDR3nt: TGCGCCAGCAGCCAAGACCTGCAGGGTGGCAAAAACATTCAGTACTTC
CDR3aa: CASSQDLQGGKNIQYF
j_gene: TRBJ2-4
abundance: NA
v_gene: TRBV4-1
d_gene: NA